A single sample gave rise to the 20 T cell receptor beta chains below, sequenced in a study of early T cells in non-severe SARS-CoV-2 infection. TCRdb re-called the 5' RACE reads through MiXCR, storing one row per CDR3 protein. This table holds fewer than 120,000 distinct CDR3 sequences, over 10% found once. The input for sequencing was whole blood, taken at baseline. The receptors come from an adult who was a healthcare worker with PCR-confirmed SARS-CoV-2 infection or an uninfected control (not recorded which).

This clonotype was recorded a few times. The chain couples TRBV5-6 to TRBJ2-1; TRBD1 or TRBD2 may be the D gene (5 bases each). V shed 5 bases and J shed 0 bases, with 9 bases lying between them. The CDR3 length is 14 residues. Germline CDR1 reads SGHDT; CDR2 reads YYEEEE. The CDR3 region has the DNA TGTGCCAGCAGGAGGGGAATCTCCTACAATGAGCAGTTCTTC. It encodes CASRRGISYNEQFF.

This clonotype has at least ten counts. The genes are TRBV12-3 or TRBV12-4 and TRBJ2-1, with D uncertain. The CDR3 runs to 15 residues. V was cut by 3 bases and J by 1 base, with 10 bases left in between. CDR3 loop: CASSLYANSYNEQFF. CDR3 in DNA: TGTGCCAGCAGTTTGTACGCGAATTCCTACAATGAGCAGTTCTTC.

This CDR3 is CASSYPQSGVTEAFF. CDR3 bases: TGTGCCAGCAGCTATCCTCAATCGGGGGTCACTGAAGCTTTCTTT. The chain has TRBV6-5 and TRBJ1-1; D perhaps matches TRBD1 (5 bases). CDR3 length: 15 amino acids. Trimming removed 6 bases from V and 4 bases from J, with 18 bases in between. Per the germline V gene, CDR1 is MNHEY and CDR2 is SVGAGI.

J is TRBJ2-3 and V is TRBV4-1, with a tentative D call TRBD1 (6 bases). CDR3 length equals 15 residues. The V and J ends lost 0 bases and 1 base respectively, with 8 bases between them. Germline CDR1 MGHRA, CDR2 YSYEKL. The CDR3 bases are TGCGCCAGCAGCCAAGAACGGACAGGCACAGATACGCAGTATTTT. Translating gives CASSQERTGTDTQYF.

The chain carries TRBV29-1 and TRBJ1-2; 7 positions agree with TRBD1. Germline loops: CDR1 SQVTM, CDR2 ANQGSEA. Losses at the gene ends were 2 bases for V and 2 bases for J; bases not matched to a gene: 2. The CDR3 runs to 13 residues. This chain's CDR3 is CSVETTGNYGYTF. The CDR3, as DNA: TGCAGCGTTGAAACGACAGGGAACTATGGCTACACCTTC.

The chain joins TRBV7-2 to TRBJ2-1; D perhaps matches TRBD2 (5 bases). Germline CDR1 is SGHTA and CDR2 is FQGNSA. CDR3 size: 15 residues. V was cut by 4 bases and J by 2 bases, with 12 bases left in between. CDR3 in amino acids: CASSSAGITYNEQFF. Here the CDR3 DNA reads TGTGCCAGCAGCTCCGCCGGGATTACCTACAATGAGCAGTTCTTC.

This clonotype has more than one count but fewer than ten. The J gene is TRBJ2-1, the V gene TRBV18; TRBD1 matches 8 bases. After removal of 3 bases from V and 0 bases from J, the junction contained 7 bases not matched to a gene. The CDR3 runs to 17 residues. CDR1 and CDR2 from the germline V gene are KGHSH and LQKENI. This CDR3 is CASSPQGAGSSYNEQFF. DNA of the CDR3: TGTGCCAGCTCACCGCAGGGGGCGGGAAGCTCCTACAATGAGCAGTTCTTC.

The CDR3 loop is CASSRGTGFDGYTF. CDR3 sequence (DNA): TGTGCCAGCAGCAGAGGGACAGGGTTTGATGGCTACACCTTC. The V call is TRBV7-6, the J call TRBJ1-2; 9 bases align to TRBD1. The length of the CDR3 is 14 residues. Germline V CDR1 and CDR2: SGHVS, FNYEAQ. J lost 6 bases, V lost 5 bases, and 7 bases had no gene match.

The V and J genes are TRBV5-1 and TRBJ2-3; no reliable D call. The V end was cut by 0 bases, the J end by 5 bases, with 10 bases between. Germline V CDR1 and CDR2: SGHRS, YFSETQ. The CDR3 spans 14 residues. CDR3 nucleotide sequence: TGCGCCAGCAGCTTGGGGCAGGACGGAGATACGCAGTATTTT. The encoded protein is CASSLGQDGDTQYF. The full variable domain, completed using reference TRBV5-1 and TRBJ2-3, is KAGVTQTPRYLIKTRGQQVTLSCSPISGHRSVSWYQQTPGQGLQFLFEYFSETQRNKGNFPGRFSGRQFSNSRSEMNVSTLELGDSALYLCASSLGQDGDTQYFGPGTRLTVL.

V usage is TRBV9 and J usage is TRBJ1-1, with D possibly being TRBD1 (6 bases). The CDR3 is 13 amino acids. CDR1 SGDLS and CDR2 YYNGEE come from the germline V gene. V was cut by 3 bases and J by 4 bases, with 10 bases left in between. The CDR3: CASSGLQGTEAFF. Written as DNA, the CDR3 is TGTGCCAGCAGCGGCCTACAGGGCACTGAAGCTTTCTTT. Full variable domain (outside the CDR3, taken from reference TRBV9 and TRBJ1-1): DSGVTQTPKHLITATGQRVTLRCSPRSGDLSVYWYQQSLDQGLQFLIQYYNGEERAKGNILERFSAQQFPDLHSELNLSSLELGDSALYFCASSGLQGTEAFFGQGTRLTVV.

This clonotype was counted only a few times. Germline and junction disagree at one end, which may indicate a read error. This chain uses TRBV7-7 with TRBJ2-5; possibly TRBD1 or TRBD2 for D (6 bases each). The CDR3 consists of 16 residues. Germline V gene sequence: CDR1 SSHAT, CDR2 FNYEAQ (reference sequence). The CDR3 coding sequence is TGTGCTAGCAGCATGGAACCGGGAGCTAGGGGGGAGACCCAGTACTTC. As protein: CASSMEPGARGETQYF.

This clonotype came up many times. The V call is TRBV28, the J call TRBJ1-5, with TRBD1 identical over 8 bases. Losses at the gene ends were 3 bases for V and 4 bases for J; bases not matched to a gene: 8. Germline V gives CDR1 MDHEN, CDR2 SYDVKM. This CDR3 has 16 residues. CDR3 bases: TGTGCCAGCAGTTTCCTCGAGGACAGGGCGAATCAGCCCCAGCATTTT. Translating gives CASSFLEDRANQPQHF.

This clonotype was counted only a few times. The chain combines TRBV28 with TRBJ2-2, with D unclear. This CDR3 has 15 amino acids. The V gene's germline CDR1 is MDHEN and CDR2 SYDVKM. The ends were cut back, 1 base at V and 0 bases at J, with 6 bases in the middle. The CDR3 bases are TGTGCCAGCAGTTTATTTACGGCGAACACCGGGGAGCTGTTTTTT. Protein: CASSLFTANTGELFF.

The chain recombines TRBV5-1 with TRBJ2-7; D possibly matches TRBD1 or TRBD2 (5 bases each). V was trimmed by 1 base and J by 2 bases, leaving 16 bases between them. Germline CDR1 and CDR2: SGHRS and YFSETQ. The CDR3 length is 16 residues. Here the CDR3 reads CASSLSRGEVPYEQYF. In nucleotides, the CDR3 is TGCGCCAGCAGCTTGTCGCGAGGGGAAGTTCCCTACGAGCAGTACTTC.

The rearrangement links TRBV11-2 to TRBJ2-1; D is unclear. Per germline, CDR1 SGHAT and CDR2 FQNNGV. V shed 1 base and J shed 12 bases, with 10 bases lying between them. The CDR3 totals 12 residues. The CDR3, as DNA: TGTGCCAGCAGCTTAGCACAGACTGGGCAGTTCTTC. Its translation: CASSLAQTGQFF.

The genes are TRBV7-2 and TRBJ2-4; 8 bases align to TRBD2. The CDR3 has 16 amino acids. Germline V gene data show CDR1 as SGHTA and CDR2 as FQGNSA. Unmatched junction bases numbered 6, after V lost 5 bases and J lost 0 bases. Written as DNA, the CDR3 is TGTGCCAGCAGCCCCATAGCGGGGTTAGCCAAAAACATTCAGTACTTC. This gives the protein CASSPIAGLAKNIQYF.

This clonotype occurred a few times. The chain has TRBV7-7 and TRBJ2-2; perhaps TRBD2 as D (7 bases). Trimming stripped 5 bases from V and 6 bases from J, with 19 bases between. CDR1 is SSHAT, CDR2 FNYEAQ, per germline (reference sequence). The CDR3 contains 16 residues. CDR3 DNA: TGTGCCAGCAGCCCCACGGGGGGCAACGGGGCCGGGGAGCTGTTTTTT. Its protein is CASSPTGGNGAGELFF.

This chain connects TRBV7-9 to TRBJ2-1; TRBD2 aligns across 10 bases. CDR3 size: 15 residues. Germline V gene lookup returns CDR1 SEHNR and CDR2 FQNEAQ (reference sequence). The trim removed 1 base at V and 9 bases at J, leaving 6 bases unmatched. CDR3 bases: TGTGCCAGCAGCTTAGTTGCTAGCGGGAGTAGTGAGCAGTTCTTC. Its protein product is CASSLVASGSSEQFF.

This chain joins TRBV7-2 and TRBJ2-3; D ambiguous. There are 16 residues in the CDR3. Germline V gene data show CDR1 as SGHTA and CDR2 as FQGNSA. V was pared by 5 bases and J by 0 bases, with 15 bases between. The DNA for the CDR3 is TGTGCCAGCAGCCCCCGCCGGCCGCCTAGCACAGATACGCAGTATTTT. Translating gives CASSPRRPPSTDTQYF.

Remarks on this clonotype: Since a much larger clone is just one base distant, this may be a read error. The V gene is TRBV3-1, the J gene TRBJ2-3, with 12 nucleotides matching TRBD2. There are 17 residues in the CDR3. CDR1 and CDR2 (germline): LGHDT, YNNKEL (reference sequence). The CDR3 region is CVSSQHLAGGSTDTQYF. CDR3 DNA: TGTGTCAGCAGCCAACATCTAGCGGGGGGGAGCACAGATACGCAGTATTTT.